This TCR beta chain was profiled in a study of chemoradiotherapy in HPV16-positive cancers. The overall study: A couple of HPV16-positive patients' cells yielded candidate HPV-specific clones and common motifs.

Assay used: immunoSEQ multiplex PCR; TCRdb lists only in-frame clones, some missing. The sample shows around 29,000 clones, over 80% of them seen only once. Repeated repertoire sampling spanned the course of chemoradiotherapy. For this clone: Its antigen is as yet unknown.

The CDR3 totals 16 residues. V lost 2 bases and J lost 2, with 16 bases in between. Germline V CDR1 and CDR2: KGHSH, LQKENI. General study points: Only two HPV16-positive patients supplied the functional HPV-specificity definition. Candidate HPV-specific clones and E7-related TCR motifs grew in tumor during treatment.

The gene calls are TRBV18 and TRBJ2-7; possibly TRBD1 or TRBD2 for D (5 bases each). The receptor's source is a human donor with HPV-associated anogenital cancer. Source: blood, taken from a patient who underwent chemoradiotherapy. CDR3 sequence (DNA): TGTGCCAGCTCACCAACACCGGGACGTCAAACCTACGAGCAGTACTTC. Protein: CASSPTPGRQTYEQYF.